This record looks at one T cell receptor beta chain sequence and its context. The sample is drawn from a study of radiotherapy plus CTLA-4 blockade in lung cancer. Trimming took 4 bases from V and 7 from J, leaving 14 bases between them. Germline V gives CDR1 KGHSH, CDR2 LQKENI. The CDR3 is made up of 13 amino acids. Sequencing used immunoSEQ multiplex PCR; TCRdb keeps in-frame clones, though not all of them. The data contain some 110,000 clones, around 89% of them seen just once; the ten biggest clones take up roughly 7%. The source material was peripheral blood, sampled from a patient treated with radiotherapy plus ipilimumab. The rearrangement joins TRBV18 to TRBJ2-7; D remains unclear. The sequence was collected from a human donor with non-small cell lung cancer that progressed on radiotherapy plus ipilimumab. In DNA, the CDR3 is TGTGCCAGCTCACTAACGGCCGTTGTAGAGCAGTACTTC. It specifies CASSLTAVVEQYF.